Each of the 23 T cell receptor beta chains below was sequenced from the same sample in a study of blood T cell repertoires in COVID-19. TCRdb's copy holds only in-frame clones and misses some; the assay was immunoSEQ multiplex PCR. The sample holds roughly 200,000 clones, 90% seen once. Sequencing was performed on PBMCs or T cells enriched from blood (not recorded which). These receptors came from a young man who had recovered from COVID-19.

The chain links TRBV4-3 to TRBJ2-1; 11 bases are shared with TRBD2. CDR3 length equals 21 residues. The V segment lost 3 bases and the J segment 3 bases; nucleotides outside the gene matches: 19. Germline CDR1 LGHNA, CDR2 YSLEER. The CDR3 DNA reads as TGCGCCAGCAGCCATCGCTATCGGGGGCTAGCGGGAGGAATCTACTACAATGAGCAGTTCTTC. This codes for CASSHRYRGLAGGIYYNEQFF.

V usage is TRBV28 and J usage is TRBJ2-1; 14 nucleotides line up with TRBD2. The CDR3 is 20 amino acids. The germline gives CDR1 MDHEN, CDR2 SYDVKM. Trimming took 3 bases from V and 0 from J; bases not matched to a gene: 10. The CDR3: CASSFVQTSGRGSSYNEQFF. CDR3 nucleotide sequence: TGTGCCAGCAGTTTTGTTCAGACTAGCGGGAGGGGAAGCTCCTACAATGAGCAGTTCTTC.

The chain joins TRBV5-1 to TRBJ1-1, with TRBD1 matching 7 bases. The ends lost 5 bases at V and 5 bases at J; junction bases unmatched: 9. CDR1 is SGHRS, CDR2 YFSETQ, per germline. This CDR3 has 14 residues. This chain's CDR3 is CASSPQGQMTEAFF. CDR3 sequence (DNA): TGCGCCAGCAGTCCCCAGGGACAGATGACTGAAGCTTTCTTT.

This clone was found once. The rearrangement uses TRBV6-2 or TRBV6-3 and TRBJ2-2; TRBD2 aligns across 11 bases. V shed 5 bases and J 3 bases; nucleotides not matched to a gene: 2. The V gene's germline CDR1 is MNHEY and CDR2 SVGEGT. CDR3 length: 15 residues. The CDR3, as DNA: TGTGCCAGCAGTATACTAGCGGGAGACACCGGGGAGCTGTTTTTT. Amino acid sequence: CASSILAGDTGELFF.

The chain carries TRBV14 and TRBJ1-4, with TRBD1 identical over 11 bases. The CDR3 has 17 residues. The germline V gene encodes CDR1 SGHDN and CDR2 FVKESK. V lost 4 bases, J lost 6 bases, and 10 bases stayed unmatched. The CDR3 sequence: CASSPDRGPLLYEKLFF. DNA of the CDR3: TGTGCCAGCAGCCCGGACAGGGGGCCGCTTCTCTATGAAAAACTGTTTTTT.

The chain carries TRBV4-2 and TRBJ2-3; 15 bases agree with TRBD2. The length of the CDR3 is 16 residues. Germline trimming cut 3 bases from V and 5 bases from J; bases unmatched to any gene: 3. The germline CDR1 and CDR2 sequences are LGHNA and YNFKEQ. This CDR3 is CASSHTGLAGGDTQYF. The CDR3 nucleotides are TGTGCCAGCAGCCATACGGGACTAGCGGGAGGAGATACGCAGTATTTT.

This clone was detected a few times. The chain uses TRBV27 and TRBJ2-7; D uncertain. The CDR3 is 14 amino acids. Germline CDR1 MNHEY, CDR2 SMNVEV (reference sequence). The V end was cut by 5 bases, the J end by 0 bases, with 11 bases between. CDR3 sequence: CASSPLTSSYEQYF. CDR3 in DNA: TGTGCCAGCAGTCCCTTAACAAGCTCCTACGAGCAGTACTTC.

The genes are TRBV4-3 and TRBJ1-2; 7 bases line up with TRBD1. V lost 1 base to trimming and J lost 0 bases; unmatched junction nucleotides: 11. Germline-derived CDR1 and CDR2 are LGHNA and YSLEER. The CDR3 has 18 residues. In nucleotides, the CDR3 is TGCGCCAGCAGCCAAGGATCTTCTGGGACAGCCTCTAACTATGGCTACACCTTC. It specifies CASSQGSSGTASNYGYTF.

This clone has a single count. This chain uses TRBV4-1 with TRBJ1-4; 7 bases fit TRBD1. Germline V CDR1 and CDR2: MGHRA, YSYEKL. The CDR3 is 15 amino acids. Trimming removed 3 bases from V and 7 bases from J; junction bases left unmatched: 8. CDR3 amino acids: CASSQTGTEAEKLFF. CDR3 coding DNA: TGCGCCAGCAGCCAGACCGGGACAGAGGCTGAAAAACTGTTTTTT.

The J gene is TRBJ1-6, the V gene TRBV7-2, with D perhaps matching TRBD1 (5 bases). Trimming left V 5 bases short and J 9 bases short, with 20 bases between. The CDR3 runs to 16 residues. CDR1 SGHTA and CDR2 FQGNSA come from the germline V gene. The CDR3 loop reads CASSKEWGDRRSPLHF. Here the CDR3 DNA reads TGTGCCAGCAGCAAAGAGTGGGGGGATCGGCGTTCACCCCTCCACTTT.

The V gene is TRBV19, the J gene TRBJ1-5; TRBD1 agrees at 7 bases. The junction had 7 bases not matched to a gene; V was cut back by 5 bases and J by 3 bases. The CDR3 length is 15 residues. CDR1 is LNHDA, CDR2 SQIVND, per germline (reference sequence). Written as DNA, the CDR3 is TGTGCCAGTAGTCCCCACAGGGGAGACAATCAGCCCCAGCATTTT. As protein: CASSPHRGDNQPQHF.

This clone appeared a single time. This chain connects TRBV21-1 to TRBJ2-7; the DNA was not used to check the table's D call, TRBD1. TRBV21-1 is annotated as a pseudogene. The CDR3 sequence is 16 residues long. The CDR3 loop reads CASSKGDRLPYYEQYF. The DNA for the CDR3 is TGTGCCAGCAGCAAAGGGGACAGGCTCCCCTACTACGAGCAGTACTTC.

The CDR3 DNA reads as TGTGCCATCAGGGACAGTGCGAACACCGGGGAGCTGTTTTTT. Amino acid sequence: CAIRDSANTGELFF. The chain is built from TRBV10-3 and TRBJ2-2, with a weak D call TRBD1 (6 bases). Germline lookup yields CDR1 ENHRY and CDR2 SYGVKD. This CDR3 has 14 amino acids. Between the trimmed V and J ends, which lost 6 bases and 0 bases, there was a span of 8 bases.

The gene calls are TRBV19 and TRBJ2-1; the D gene is possibly TRBD2 (6 bases). The CDR3 extends over 17 amino acids. Germline V gene lookup returns CDR1 LNHDA and CDR2 SQIVND (reference sequence). V shed 2 bases and J shed 9 bases, with 23 bases lying between them. CDR3 protein: CASSIIPSANVKVEQFF. CDR3 DNA: TGTGCCAGTAGTATAATCCCTAGCGCCAACGTTAAAGTTGAGCAGTTCTTC. The whole variable domain, remainder taken from reference TRBV19 and TRBJ2-1, is DGGITQSPKYLFRKEGQNVTLSCEQNLNHDAMYWYRQDPGQGLRLIYYSQIVNDFQKGDIAEGYSVSREKKESFPLTVTSAQKNPTAFYLCASSIIPSANVKVEQFFGPGTRLTVL.

There are a few counts of this clone. This chain links TRBV5-6 with TRBJ1-5; D is possibly TRBD1 (5 bases). Germline V CDR1 and CDR2: SGHDT, YYEEEE. V was shortened by 3 bases and J by 7 bases, with 14 bases between the two germline ends. The CDR3 totals 14 residues. In DNA, the CDR3 is TGTGCCAGCAGCTCAAGGGGTAGTAGCCAGCCCCAGCATTTT. Encoded protein: CASSSRGSSQPQHF.

The chain carries TRBV30 and TRBJ1-3; 7 bases line up with TRBD1. The germline V gene has CDR1 GTSNPN and CDR2 SVGIG (reference sequence). The V segment lost 1 base and the J segment 3 bases; nucleotides outside the gene matches: 3. CDR3 length: 14 residues. The DNA for the CDR3 is TGTGCCTGGAGTGGGGGGACAGATGGAAACACCATATATTTT. Protein sequence: CAWSGGTDGNTIYF. Full variable domain (remainder filled in from reference TRBV30 and TRBJ1-3): SQTIHQWPATLVQPVGSPLSLECTVEGTSNPNLYWYRQAAGRGLQLLFYSVGIGQISSEVPQNLSASRPQDRQFILSSKKLLLSDSGFYLCAWSGGTDGNTIYFGEGSWLTVV.

The chain combines TRBV2 with TRBJ1-2; D remains unclear. Germline V gene lookup returns CDR1 SNHLY and CDR2 FYNNEI. The CDR3 sequence is 15 residues long. The V gene lost 3 bases and the J gene lost 3 bases, with 14 bases spanning the gap. As DNA, the CDR3 is TGTGCCAGCAGTGATATAGACAAGAACTACTATGGCTACACCTTC. This encodes CASSDIDKNYYGYTF.

The chain has TRBV4-3 and TRBJ1-4, with 7 bases lining up with TRBD1. Losses at the gene ends were 4 bases for V and 8 bases for J; bases not matched to a gene: 10. Looked up from germline, CDR1 is LGHNA and CDR2 is YSLEER. There are 15 residues in the CDR3. The CDR3 DNA reads TGCGCCAGCAGCCTCTTCGAGACAGGGAAGGAAAAACTGTTTTTT. It codes for CASSLFETGKEKLFF.

This clone has a single count. The V gene is TRBV10-2, the J gene TRBJ2-3, with a weak D call TRBD2 (6 bases). V was trimmed by 10 bases and J by 3 bases, leaving 17 bases between them. The CDR3 runs 14 residues. CDR1 and CDR2 (germline): WSHSY, SAAADI. CDR3 in DNA: TGCGCCACAACTGTTGGCGGAGGGACAGATACGCAGTATTTT. This sequence encodes CATTVGGGTDTQYF.

The V call is TRBV6-2 or TRBV6-3, the J call TRBJ2-7; 8 positions agree with TRBD1. The V gene's germline CDR1 is MNHEY and CDR2 SVGEGT. The CDR3 runs 17 residues. V dropped 0 bases and J dropped 7; count of bases not matched to a gene: 14. The CDR3 coding sequence is TGTGCCAGCAGTTACTCGATAGTTCAGGGACAGGAGACGGAGCAGTACTTC. Its translation: CASSYSIVQGQETEQYF.

The chain carries TRBV28 and TRBJ2-3, with D perhaps matching TRBD2 (5 bases). The CDR3 runs 14 residues. The ends were cut back, 5 bases at V and 3 bases at J, with 12 bases in the middle. Germline lookup yields CDR1 MDHEN and CDR2 SYDVKM. The CDR3 reads CASSRGSTTDTQYF. CDR3 coding DNA: TGTGCCAGCAGTAGAGGGTCCACGACAGATACGCAGTATTTT.

The rearrangement uses TRBV19 and TRBJ1-5; 8 bases line up with TRBD1. The CDR3 sequence is 14 residues long. J was trimmed by 6 bases and V by 4 bases; bases with no gene match: 5. CDR1 and CDR2 (germline): LNHDA, SQIVND (reference sequence). The CDR3 loop is CASSTDRAGQPQHF. The CDR3 nucleotides read TGTGCCAGTAGTACGGACAGGGCGGGTCAGCCCCAGCATTTT.

The CDR3 coding sequence is TGTGCCAGCAGCCCAGGGACTAGCGGGAGTATAGCCTACGAGCAGTACTTC. As protein: CASSPGTSGSIAYEQYF. This sequence joins TRBV7-2 and TRBJ2-7, with 14 bases aligning to TRBD2. V trimming: 5 bases; J trimming: 2 bases; junction bases outside the gene matches: 8. Germline V gene sequence: CDR1 SGHTA, CDR2 FQGNSA. The CDR3 consists of 17 residues.